Presented here are 30 T cell receptor beta chains from one specimen sequenced in a study of cytomegalovirus exposure and HLA in healthy donors. 13 Jbeta primers and 60 Vbeta primers were used for the PCR. The method was immunoSEQ multiplex PCR; TCRdb's version includes in-frame clones alone and lacks a portion of them. Of about 97,000 clones in the sample, more than 70% are singletons; the top ten hold 3% to 4%. Sequenced: PBMCs. The receptor set was obtained from a man aged 25-45 years in good health and CMV-seronegative.

The gene calls are TRBV7-2 and TRBJ2-4; D possibly corresponds to TRBD2 (6 bases). The CDR3 length is 14 residues. Deletions cut 5 bases from V and 0 bases from J, with 8 bases between. Germline CDR1 SGHTA, CDR2 FQGNSA. The CDR3 sequence: CASSGGTAKNIQYF. In DNA form, the CDR3 reads TGTGCCAGCAGCGGGGGGACAGCCAAAAACATTCAGTACTTC.

This clone was seen only a few times. J is TRBJ1-5 and V is TRBV6-5; perhaps TRBD1 as D (5 bases). The germline CDR1 and CDR2 sequences are MNHEY and SVGAGI. The CDR3 has 14 residues. Trimming cost V 0 bases and J 5 bases, with 8 bases left between them. The CDR3 is CASSYSPRDQPQHF. The DNA of the CDR3 is TGTGCCAGCAGTTACTCTCCCAGGGATCAGCCCCAGCATTTT.

This chain links TRBV15 with TRBJ2-6; D unclear. CDR3 length: 18 residues. V was trimmed by 1 base and J by 0 bases, leaving 13 bases between them. Germline lookup yields CDR1 LNHNV and CDR2 YYDKDF (reference sequence). CDR3 sequence reads: CATSRVAGWISGANVLTF. The CDR3, as DNA: TGTGCCACCAGCAGAGTCGCAGGCTGGATCTCTGGGGCCAACGTCCTGACTTTC.

This rearrangement joins TRBV7-3 to TRBJ2-7; 8 bases fit TRBD1. The V segment lost 5 bases and the J segment 6 bases; nucleotides outside the gene matches: 6. This CDR3 has 13 residues. Germline-derived CDR1 and CDR2 are SGHTA and FQGTGA. This CDR3 is CASSRQGAGEQYF. The CDR3 DNA reads TGTGCCAGCAGCCGGCAGGGGGCTGGCGAGCAGTACTTC.

V gene TRBV10-3 combines with J gene TRBJ2-2; 8 bases line up with TRBD1. Unmatched junction bases numbered 3, after V lost 8 bases and J lost 1 base. The CDR3 contains 14 residues. CDR1 and CDR2 (germline): ENHRY, SYGVKD. In DNA, the CDR3 is TGTGCCATCGGACAGGGTCGGAACACCGGGGAGCTGTTTTTT. This sequence encodes CAIGQGRNTGELFF.

The chain joins TRBV4-1 to TRBJ2-7; D is perhaps TRBD2 (6 bases). This CDR3 has 15 amino acids. V lost 1 base, J lost 4 bases, and 14 bases lay in between. Germline CDR1 is MGHRA and CDR2 is YSYEKL. The CDR3 spells CASSQVRETSYEQYF. CDR3 coding DNA: TGCGCCAGCAGCCAAGTTCGGGAGACAAGTTACGAGCAGTACTTC.

The V gene is TRBV28, the J gene TRBJ2-1; 12 nucleotides agree with TRBD1. The germline V gene encodes CDR1 MDHEN and CDR2 SYDVKM. CDR3 length equals 14 residues. J was trimmed by 9 bases and V by 6 bases; bases with no gene match: 6. The CDR3 sequence: CASSRDRGPVEQFF. CDR3 DNA: TGTGCCAGCAGCCGGGACAGGGGGCCGGTTGAGCAGTTCTTC.

The chain is built from TRBV27 and TRBJ2-3; 7 bases align to TRBD2. The junction had 18 bases not matched to a gene; V was cut back by 5 bases and J by 1 base. In germline, CDR1 is MNHEY, CDR2 SMNVEV (reference sequence). This CDR3 spans 19 amino acids. CDR3 DNA: TGTGCCAGCAGTCCATCGGCCCGGGACTACGACCGACGCACAGATACGCAGTATTTT. The encoded protein is CASSPSARDYDRRTDTQYF.

The V gene is TRBV6-1, the J gene TRBJ2-7; a possible D gene is TRBD1 (6 bases). CDR3 size: 17 residues. V was shortened by 4 bases and J by 2 bases, with 21 bases between the two germline ends. CDR1 MNHNS and CDR2 SASEGT come from the germline V gene. CDR3: CASSAALRTATTYEQYF. The DNA of the CDR3 is TGTGCCAGCAGTGCCGCCCTGCGGACAGCGACTACCTACGAGCAGTACTTC.

This chain links TRBV4-2 with TRBJ2-7; the match to TRBD2 covers 10 bases. The CDR3 contains 16 residues. V lost 0 bases to trimming and J lost 6 bases; unmatched junction nucleotides: 8. The germline V gene has CDR1 LGHNA and CDR2 YNFKEQ. The CDR3 DNA reads TGTGCCAGCAGCCAAGATGGGGCTAGCGGGGGTTCCGAGCAGTACTTC. Protein: CASSQDGASGGSEQYF.

This clone was seen once. The chain carries TRBV28 and TRBJ1-5; no clear D. The CDR3 runs to 12 residues. The ends were cut back, 3 bases at V and 6 bases at J, with 6 bases in the middle. Germline V gene lookup returns CDR1 MDHEN and CDR2 SYDVKM. In nucleotides, the CDR3 is TGTGCCAGCAGTTTGTTCTCTCAGCCCCAGCATTTT. Protein sequence: CASSLFSQPQHF.

J is TRBJ2-6 and V is TRBV29-1; maybe TRBD1 (6 bases). Deletions cut 4 bases from V and 0 bases from J, with 10 bases between. The CDR3 totals 15 residues. The V gene's germline CDR1 is SQVTM and CDR2 ANQGSEA. CDR3 sequence: CSVATGNSGANVLTF. The CDR3 nucleotides read TGCAGCGTTGCAACAGGGAACTCTGGGGCCAACGTCCTGACTTTC.

V usage is TRBV15 and J usage is TRBJ2-3, with 7 positions matching TRBD2. The CDR3 has 17 residues. Germline values: CDR1 LNHNV, CDR2 YYDKDF (reference sequence). V trimming: 5 bases; J trimming: 3 bases; junction bases outside the gene matches: 14. CDR3 sequence reads: CATSGPNAAGSTDTQYF. The CDR3 DNA is TGTGCCACCAGCGGGCCCAACGCAGCGGGATCTACAGATACGCAGTATTTT.

The chain is built from TRBV29-1 and TRBJ1-4; 7 bases map to TRBD1. CDR1 SQVTM and CDR2 ANQGSEA come from the germline V gene. This CDR3 is built from 12 residues. V shed 7 bases and J 5 bases; nucleotides not matched to a gene: 4. CDR3 sequence (DNA): TGCAGCGCAAAACAGGGGAATGAAAAACTGTTTTTT. Its protein product is CSAKQGNEKLFF.

Concerning this clone itself: Other DNA sequences in this specimen translate into the identical CDR3. J is TRBJ1-1 and V is TRBV7-2; 8 bases match TRBD1. Trimming at V came to 5 bases and at J to 4 bases, leaving 3 bases not matched to a gene. The CDR3 runs 13 residues. CDR1 SGHTA and CDR2 FQGNSA come from the germline V gene. This CDR3 is CASSQTGGTEAFF. In nucleotides, the CDR3 is TGTGCCAGCAGCCAAACAGGGGGCACTGAAGCTTTCTTT.

V and J are TRBV6-5 and TRBJ1-1; TRBD1 is a possible D gene (5 bases). Trimming took 6 bases from V and 0 from J, leaving 11 bases between them. The CDR3 has 14 residues. CDR1 and CDR2 from the germline V gene are MNHEY and SVGAGI. The CDR3 sequence is CASRATVMNTEAFF. Written as DNA, the CDR3 is TGTGCCAGCAGGGCGACAGTTATGAACACTGAAGCTTTCTTT.

The chain combines TRBV28 with TRBJ1-2; D call uncertain. There are 13 residues in the CDR3. V lost 3 bases and J lost 4, with 9 bases in between. CDR1 and CDR2 from the germline V gene are MDHEN and SYDVKM. The CDR3 bases are TGTGCCAGCAGTTTTCTAGGAGTCTATGGCTACACCTTC. Protein product: CASSFLGVYGYTF.

This chain connects TRBV29-1 to TRBJ1-3; D is ambiguous. Germline V gene sequence: CDR1 SQVTM, CDR2 ANQGSEA. V lost 5 bases and J lost 0, with 11 bases in between. There are 14 residues in the CDR3. The CDR3 here is CSVMSGYSGNTIYF. CDR3 sequence (DNA): TGCAGCGTTATGTCAGGCTACTCTGGAAACACCATATATTTT.

The gene calls are TRBV27 and TRBJ1-5; tentatively, D is TRBD1 (6 bases). Germline-derived CDR1 and CDR2 are MNHEY and SMNVEV (reference sequence). The CDR3 extends over 12 amino acids. V lost 5 bases, J lost 4 bases, and 6 bases lay in between. The CDR3 DNA reads as TGTGCCAGCAGTACAGGGAATCAGCCCCAGCATTTT. Translated, it gives CASSTGNQPQHF.

The chain carries TRBV29-1 and TRBJ2-2, with D hard to call. The CDR3 extends over 12 amino acids. The germline V gene has CDR1 SQVTM and CDR2 ANQGSEA. Trimming shortened V by 2 bases and J by 8 bases, and 9 bases separated the two germline ends. The CDR3 loop reads CSVEIHRGELFF. In nucleotides, the CDR3 is TGCAGCGTTGAAATACACCGAGGGGAGCTGTTTTTT.

J is TRBJ1-4 and V is TRBV29-1; possibly TRBD1 for D (5 bases). From germline, CDR1 is SQVTM and CDR2 ANQGSEA. Trimming took off 6 bases at V and 7 bases at J, with 18 bases between the two ends. The CDR3 consists of 14 residues. The CDR3 bases are TGCAGCGTCGGGGACGGTGGGGGAGGTGAAAAACTGTTTTTT. Protein: CSVGDGGGGEKLFF.

CDR3 amino acids: CASNTLAGVTDTQYF. The CDR3 bases are TGTGCCAGCAACACCCTAGCGGGGGTGACAGATACGCAGTATTTT. This chain links TRBV2 with TRBJ2-3; 10 bases line up with TRBD2. Unmatched junction bases numbered 7, after V lost 7 bases and J lost 3 bases. There are 15 residues in the CDR3. The germline V gene has CDR1 SNHLY and CDR2 FYNNEI.

The chain recombines TRBV19 with TRBJ2-7; 12 bases match TRBD2. The CDR3 runs 15 residues. Germline V gene lookup returns CDR1 LNHDA and CDR2 SQIVND (reference sequence). V trimming: 5 bases; J trimming: 3 bases; junction bases outside the gene matches: 5. CDR3 DNA sequence: TGTGCCAGTAGTTTGACTAGCGGGAGTCTCTACGAGCAGTACTTC. Translation: CASSLTSGSLYEQYF.

The V gene is TRBV6-5, the J gene TRBJ2-1, with TRBD1 identical over 10 bases. Trimming removed 4 bases from V and 1 base from J; junction bases left unmatched: 4. Looked up from germline, CDR1 is MNHEY and CDR2 is SVGAGI. CDR3 length equals 16 residues. The CDR3 bases are TGTGCCAGCAGTTCTCGACAGGGGGCGTCCTACAATGAGCAGTTCTTC. This encodes CASSSRQGASYNEQFF.

The sample holds a few counts of this clone. The CDR3 is CAWSQGGFNEKLFF. Here the CDR3 DNA reads TGTGCCTGGAGTCAAGGAGGCTTTAATGAAAAACTGTTTTTT. This chain joins TRBV30 and TRBJ1-4; D not resolved. The germline V and J ends were trimmed by 2 bases and 4 bases, with 11 bases remaining between them. Germline CDR1 is GTSNPN and CDR2 is SVGIG (reference sequence). The CDR3 length is 14 residues.

The V and J genes are TRBV6-5 and TRBJ2-5, with a weak D call TRBD2 (6 bases). V was pared by 2 bases and J by 5 bases, with 15 bases between. The CDR3 covers 15 residues. Germline values: CDR1 MNHEY, CDR2 SVGAGI. The chain's CDR3 is CASSYSAGIRETQYF. In nucleotides, the CDR3 is TGTGCCAGCAGTTACAGCGCGGGGATACGGGAGACCCAGTACTTC.

The chain employs TRBV9 and TRBJ2-7, with 12 bases aligning to TRBD2. Per germline, CDR1 SGDLS and CDR2 YYNGEE. The CDR3 length is 14 residues. The junction had 4 bases not matched to a gene; V was cut back by 3 bases and J by 6 bases. The CDR3 region is CASSGGTSGFEQYF. The CDR3 DNA sequence: TGTGCCAGCAGCGGGGGGACTAGCGGGTTCGAGCAGTACTTC. The full variable domain, rest sourced from reference TRBV9 and TRBJ2-7, is DSGVTQTPKHLITATGQRVTLRCSPRSGDLSVYWYQQSLDQGLQFLIQYYNGEERAKGNILERFSAQQFPDLHSELNLSSLELGDSALYFCASSGGTSGFEQYFGPGTRLTVT.

The chain couples TRBV5-1 to TRBJ2-5; a weak D match, TRBD1 (6 bases). Trimming left V 2 bases short and J 5 bases short, with 25 bases between. CDR1 is SGHRS, CDR2 YFSETQ, per germline. The CDR3 is 18 residues long. CDR3 in DNA: TGCGCCAGCAGCTTTAATTCTACCCCACAGGGTCAGTGGGAGACCCAGTACTTC. This codes for CASSFNSTPQGQWETQYF.

The chain recombines TRBV11-2 with TRBJ1-1, with 11 nucleotides matching TRBD1. Germline CDR1 and CDR2: SGHAT and FQNNGV. The CDR3 length is 16 residues. V trimming: 5 bases; J trimming: 0 bases; junction bases outside the gene matches: 5. Written as DNA, the CDR3 is TGTGCCAGCAGCCCATGGGACAGGGGGATGAACACTGAAGCTTTCTTT. Translated: CASSPWDRGMNTEAFF.

The V and J genes are TRBV2 and TRBJ1-5, with a weak D call TRBD1 (5 bases). There are 15 residues in the CDR3. Looked up from germline, CDR1 is SNHLY and CDR2 is FYNNEI. V was trimmed by 7 bases and J by 4 bases, leaving 17 bases between them. This chain's CDR3 is CASTGQGFENQPQHF. The DNA of the CDR3 is TGTGCCAGCACGGGTCAGGGATTCGAAAATCAGCCCCAGCATTTT.